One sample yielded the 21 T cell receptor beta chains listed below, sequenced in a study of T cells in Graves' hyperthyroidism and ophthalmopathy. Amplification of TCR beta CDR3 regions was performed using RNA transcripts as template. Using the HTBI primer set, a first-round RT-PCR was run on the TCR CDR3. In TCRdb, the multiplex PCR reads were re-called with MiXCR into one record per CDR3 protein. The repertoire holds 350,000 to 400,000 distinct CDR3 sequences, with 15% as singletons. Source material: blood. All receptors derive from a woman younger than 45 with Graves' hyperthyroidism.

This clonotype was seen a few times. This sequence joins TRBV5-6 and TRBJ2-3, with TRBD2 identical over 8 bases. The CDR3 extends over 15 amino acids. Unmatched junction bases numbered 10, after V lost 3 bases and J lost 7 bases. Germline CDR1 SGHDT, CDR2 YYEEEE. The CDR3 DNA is TGTGCCAGCAGCTCCTCAAGCGGGAGAGGAAATACGCAGTATTTT. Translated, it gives CASSSSSGRGNTQYF.

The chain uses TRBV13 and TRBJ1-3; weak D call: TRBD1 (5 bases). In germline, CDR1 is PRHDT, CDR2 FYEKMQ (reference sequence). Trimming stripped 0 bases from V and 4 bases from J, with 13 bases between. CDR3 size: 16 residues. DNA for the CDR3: TGTGCCAGCAGCTTAGGCCCCAGGGTAGACGGAAACACCATATATTTT. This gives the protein CASSLGPRVDGNTIYF.

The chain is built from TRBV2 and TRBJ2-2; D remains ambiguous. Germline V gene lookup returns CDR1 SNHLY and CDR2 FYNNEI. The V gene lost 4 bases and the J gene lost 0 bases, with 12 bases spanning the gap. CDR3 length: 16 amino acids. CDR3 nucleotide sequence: TGTGCCAGCAGTGGGCAGAGACCGGCGAACACCGGGGAGCTGTTTTTT. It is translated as CASSGQRPANTGELFF.

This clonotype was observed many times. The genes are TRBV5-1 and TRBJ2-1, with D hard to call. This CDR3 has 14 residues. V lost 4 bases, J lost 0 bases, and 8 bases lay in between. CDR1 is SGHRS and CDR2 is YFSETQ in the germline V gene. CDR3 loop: CASSVQSSYNEQFF. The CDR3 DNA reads TGCGCCAGCAGCGTGCAGAGCTCCTACAATGAGCAGTTCTTC.

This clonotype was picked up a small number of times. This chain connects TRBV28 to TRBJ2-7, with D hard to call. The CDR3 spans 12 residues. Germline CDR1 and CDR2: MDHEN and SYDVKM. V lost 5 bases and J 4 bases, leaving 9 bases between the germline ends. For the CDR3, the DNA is TGTGCCAGCAGTAGCGCGGTGTACGAGCAGTACTTC. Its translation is CASSSAVYEQYF.

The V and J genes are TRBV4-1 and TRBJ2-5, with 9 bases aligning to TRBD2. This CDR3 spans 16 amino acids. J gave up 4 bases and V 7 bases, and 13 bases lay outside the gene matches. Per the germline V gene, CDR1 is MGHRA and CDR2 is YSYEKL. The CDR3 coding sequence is TGCGCCAGCATGCGGGCGGGAGGGTTAGAGGGAGAGACCCAGTACTTC. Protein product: CASMRAGGLEGETQYF.

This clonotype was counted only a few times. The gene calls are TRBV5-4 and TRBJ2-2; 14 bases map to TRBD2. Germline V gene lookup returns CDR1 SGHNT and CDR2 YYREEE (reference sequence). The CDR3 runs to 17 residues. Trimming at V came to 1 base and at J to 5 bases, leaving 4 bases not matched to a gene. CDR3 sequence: CASSLPGLAGVTGELFF. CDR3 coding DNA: TGTGCCAGCAGCTTGCCGGGACTAGCGGGAGTTACCGGGGAGCTGTTTTTT.

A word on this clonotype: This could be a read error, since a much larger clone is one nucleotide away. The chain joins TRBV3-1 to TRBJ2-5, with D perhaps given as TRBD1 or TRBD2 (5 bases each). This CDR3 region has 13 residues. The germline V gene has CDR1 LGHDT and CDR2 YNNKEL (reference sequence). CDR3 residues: CASSERADNGTDF. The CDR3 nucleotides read TGTGCCAGCAGCGAACGGGCGGATAACGGGACCGACTTC.

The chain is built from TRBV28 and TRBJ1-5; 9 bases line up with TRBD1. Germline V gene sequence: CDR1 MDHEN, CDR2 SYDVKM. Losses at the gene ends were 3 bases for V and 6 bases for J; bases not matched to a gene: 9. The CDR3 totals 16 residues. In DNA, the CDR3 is TGTGCCAGCAGTTTTGGGGGACAGGGAAAGTTTCAGCCCCAGCATTTT. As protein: CASSFGGQGKFQPQHF.

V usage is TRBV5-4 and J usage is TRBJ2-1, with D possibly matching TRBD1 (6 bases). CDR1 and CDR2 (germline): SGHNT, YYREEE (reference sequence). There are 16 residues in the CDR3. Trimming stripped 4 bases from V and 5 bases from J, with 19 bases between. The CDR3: CASSPRQVQANNEQFF. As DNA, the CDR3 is TGTGCCAGCAGCCCGCGACAGGTGCAGGCCAACAATGAGCAGTTCTTC.

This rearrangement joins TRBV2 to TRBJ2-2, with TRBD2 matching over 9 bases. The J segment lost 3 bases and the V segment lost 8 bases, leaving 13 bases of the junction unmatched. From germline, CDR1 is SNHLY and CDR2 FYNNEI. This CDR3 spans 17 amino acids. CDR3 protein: CASWFSGRPEDTGELFF. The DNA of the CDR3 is TGTGCCAGCTGGTTTAGCGGGAGACCCGAGGACACCGGGGAGCTGTTTTTT.

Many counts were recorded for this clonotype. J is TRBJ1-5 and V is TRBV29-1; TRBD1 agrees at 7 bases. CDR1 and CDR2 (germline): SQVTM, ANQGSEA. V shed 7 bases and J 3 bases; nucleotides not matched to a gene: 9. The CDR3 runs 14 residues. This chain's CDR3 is CSAGGGTVNQPQHF. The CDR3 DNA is TGCAGCGCCGGGGGCGGGACAGTCAATCAGCCCCAGCATTTT.

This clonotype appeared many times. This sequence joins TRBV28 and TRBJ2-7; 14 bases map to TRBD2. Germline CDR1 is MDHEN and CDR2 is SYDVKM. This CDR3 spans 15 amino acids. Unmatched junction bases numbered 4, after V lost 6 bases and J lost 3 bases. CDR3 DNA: TGTGCCAGCAGCGTGACTAGCGGGAGGGTCTACGAGCAGTACTTC. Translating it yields CASSVTSGRVYEQYF.

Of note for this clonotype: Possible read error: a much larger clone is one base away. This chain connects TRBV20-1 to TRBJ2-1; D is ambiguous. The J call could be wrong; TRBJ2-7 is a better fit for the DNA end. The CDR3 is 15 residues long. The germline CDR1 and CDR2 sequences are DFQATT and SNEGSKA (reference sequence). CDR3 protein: CSARNGSDSYNEQYF. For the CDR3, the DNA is TGCAGTGCTAGGAACGGGTCAGACTCCTACAATGAGCAGTACTTC.

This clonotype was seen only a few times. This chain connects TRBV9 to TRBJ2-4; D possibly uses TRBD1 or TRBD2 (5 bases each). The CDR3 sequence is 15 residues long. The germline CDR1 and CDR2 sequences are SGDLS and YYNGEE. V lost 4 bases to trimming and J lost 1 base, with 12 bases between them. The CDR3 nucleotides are TGTGCCAGCAGCATTGAGGGGTTCGCCAAAAACATTCAGTACTTC. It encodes CASSIEGFAKNIQYF. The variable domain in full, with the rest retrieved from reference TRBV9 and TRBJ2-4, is DSGVTQTPKHLITATGQRVTLRCSPRSGDLSVYWYQQSLDQGLQFLIQYYNGEERAKGNILERFSAQQFPDLHSELNLSSLELGDSALYFCASSIEGFAKNIQYFGAGTRLSVL.

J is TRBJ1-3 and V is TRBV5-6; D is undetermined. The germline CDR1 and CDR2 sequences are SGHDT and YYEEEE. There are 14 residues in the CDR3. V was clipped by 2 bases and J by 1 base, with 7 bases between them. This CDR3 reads CASSFLESGNTIYF. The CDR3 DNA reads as TGTGCCAGCAGCTTTCTAGAATCTGGAAACACCATATATTTT.

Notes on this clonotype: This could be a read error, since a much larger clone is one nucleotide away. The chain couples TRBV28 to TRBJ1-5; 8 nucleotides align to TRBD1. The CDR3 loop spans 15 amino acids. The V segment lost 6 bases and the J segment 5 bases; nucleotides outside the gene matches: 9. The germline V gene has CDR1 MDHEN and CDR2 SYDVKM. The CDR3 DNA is TGTGCCAGCAGCTCCCCGGACAGGGTTTATCAGCCCCAGCATTTT. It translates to CASSSPDRVYQPQHF.

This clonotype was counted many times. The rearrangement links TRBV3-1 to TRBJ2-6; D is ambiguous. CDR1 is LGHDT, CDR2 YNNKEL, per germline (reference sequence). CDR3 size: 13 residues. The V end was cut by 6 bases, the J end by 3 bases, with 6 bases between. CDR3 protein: CASRVRGANVLTF. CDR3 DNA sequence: TGTGCCAGCAGGGTACGTGGGGCCAACGTCCTGACTTTC.

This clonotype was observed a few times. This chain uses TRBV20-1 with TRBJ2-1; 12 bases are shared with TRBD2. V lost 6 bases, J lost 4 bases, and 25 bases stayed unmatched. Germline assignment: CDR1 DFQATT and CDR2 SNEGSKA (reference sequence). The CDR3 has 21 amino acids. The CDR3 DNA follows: TGCAGTGCCAACTCCCTCTTCGGACTAGCGGGATCCCCAACAAAGTACAATGAGCAGTTCTTC. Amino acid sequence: CSANSLFGLAGSPTKYNEQFF.

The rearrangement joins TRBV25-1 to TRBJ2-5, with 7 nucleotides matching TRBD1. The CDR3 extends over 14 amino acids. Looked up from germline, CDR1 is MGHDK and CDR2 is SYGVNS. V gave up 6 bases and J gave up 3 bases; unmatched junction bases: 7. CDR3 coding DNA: TGTGCCAGCAGCCCCCGGGACAGAAAAGAGACCCAGTACTTC. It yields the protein CASSPRDRKETQYF.

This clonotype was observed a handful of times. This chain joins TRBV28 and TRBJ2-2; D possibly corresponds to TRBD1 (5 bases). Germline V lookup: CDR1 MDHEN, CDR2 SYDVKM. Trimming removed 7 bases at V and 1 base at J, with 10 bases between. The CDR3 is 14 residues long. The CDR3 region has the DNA TGTGCCAGCATTTTCCAGGGGAACACCGGGGAGCTGTTTTTT. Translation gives CASIFQGNTGELFF.